Listed below are T cell receptor beta chains from one sample, sequenced in a study of blood T cell repertoires in COVID-19. TCRdb's copy holds only in-frame clones and misses some; the assay was immunoSEQ multiplex PCR. The sample lists roughly 39,000 clones; more than 85% were seen once. Sequencing was carried out using peripheral blood. The receptors were gathered from a man over 45 in a cohort sampled during active COVID-19. CDR3s include the opening cysteine and the closing phenylalanine or tryptophan. The D gene is left open where the match is weak. Expanded clones are given a class, and other clones once, few, many or no size at all.

j_call,clone_size,d_call,v_call,cdr3_nt,cdr3_aa
TRBJ1-2,.,TRBD1,TRBV5-4,TGTGCCAGCAGCCAAGGGGGCGCACGCTCTAACTATGGCTACACCTTC,CASSQGGARSNYGYTF
TRBJ1-2,.,.,TRBV3-1/TRBV3-2,TGTGCCAGCGGTGGGGGGGGCAGCTATGGCTACACCTTC,CASGGGGSYGYTF
TRBJ1-1,.,.,TRBV5-1,TGCGCCAGCAGCGCAGGGGTTGATAACACTGAAGCTTTCTTT,CASSAGVDNTEAFF
TRBJ2-7,.,.,TRBV19,TGTGCCAGGACAGGGGAGGGCGAGCAGTACTTC,CARTGEGEQYF
TRBJ1-4,.,.,TRBV11-2,TGTGCCAGCAGCCCGTGGGGACAACGGGAAAAACTGTTTTTT,CASSPWGQREKLFF
TRBJ2-3,.,TRBD2,TRBV3-1/TRBV3-2,TGTGCCAGCAGCCAAGAGGCTAGCGGGGGAGATACGCAGTATTTT,CASSQEASGGDTQYF
TRBJ1-1,.,.,TRBV10-2,TGCGCCAGCAGTGAAGGACAGTTCATGAACACTGAAGCTTTCTTT,CASSEGQFMNTEAFF
TRBJ2-3,.,.,TRBV6-5,TGTGCCACCCTACAGGTTAGCACAGATACGCAGTATTTT,CATLQVSTDTQYF
TRBJ2-5,few,TRBD2,TRBV3-1/TRBV3-2,TGTGCCGGCGGGGATAGCGGGAGTCGAGAGACCCAGTACTTC,CAGGDSGSRETQYF
TRBJ1-2,.,TRBD1,TRBV9,TGTGCCAGCAGCGTAGCTCGGACAGGGACCCTCTATGGCTACACCTTC,CASSVARTGTLYGYTF
TRBJ2-1,.,.,TRBV5-6,TGTGCCAGCAGCCGCCGGGCCGGGGATGAGCAGTTCTTC,CASSRRAGDEQFF
TRBJ2-5,.,.,TRBV14,TGTGCCAGCAGCCAAGATGGAGCGTGGGAGACCCAGTACTTC,CASSQDGAWETQYF
TRBJ2-2,.,.,TRBV9,TGTGCCAGCAGCCCCTACCCCGAGGCCGGGGCGGGGTACACCGGGGAGCTGTTTTTT,CASSPYPEAGAGYTGELFF
TRBJ1-4,.,.,TRBV6-5,TGTGCCAGCAGTTACTCAAGGGCGGGTAATGAAAAACTGTTTTTT,CASSYSRAGNEKLFF
TRBJ2-3,.,TRBD2,TRBV7-9,TGTGCCAGCAGCCCTGGACTAGCGGGGGGAAATACGCAGTATTTT,CASSPGLAGGNTQYF
TRBJ2-5,.,TRBD2,TRBV4-2,TGTGCCAGCAGCCAGGTCCAGGTGGGGACTAGAGAACAAGAGACCCAGTACTTC,CASSQVQVGTREQETQYF
TRBJ2-3,.,.,TRBV24-1,TGTGCCACCAGCGGTCTAGCGCAGGGTGGTGATACGCAGTATTTT,CATSGLAQGGDTQYF
TRBJ2-5,.,TRBD2,TRBV19,TGTGCCAGTAGTATTCGGTCGGGACTAGCGGGGGGGCCCCAAGAGACCCAGTACTTC,CASSIRSGLAGGPQETQYF
TRBJ1-2,.,TRBD1,TRBV27,TGTGCCAGCAGTGTAGGACAGGGGGTAGTTGGCTACACCTTC,CASSVGQGVVGYTF
TRBJ2-1,.,.,TRBV18,TGTGCCAGCTCACCAAATTGGCAGGCTAACAATGAGCAGTTCTTC,CASSPNWQANNEQFF
TRBJ1-2,.,TRBD1,TRBV14,TGTGCCAGCAGCCGGGATGGACAGGGCTTAGGTGGCTACACCTTC,CASSRDGQGLGGYTF
TRBJ1-5,.,TRBD1,TRBV7-2,TGTGCCAGCAGCCCCTCCCGCCCCGGGACAGCATATAGCAATCAGCCCCAGCATTTT,CASSPSRPGTAYSNQPQHF
TRBJ2-2,.,.,TRBV7-6,TGTGCCAGCAGCCCGTTGATAACAGGGACACCGGCGAACACCGGGGAGCTGTTTTTT,CASSPLITGTPANTGELFF
TRBJ1-5,.,.,TRBV30,TGTGCCTGGAGGGGGCTGGGAACGACTCAGCCCCAGCATTTT,CAWRGLGTTQPQHF
TRBJ2-1,.,TRBD2,TRBV5-8,TGTGCCAGCAGCCCCGGGACTAGCGGGGACAATGAGCAGTTCTTC,CASSPGTSGDNEQFF
TRBJ1-1,.,.,TRBV18,TGTGCCAGCTCACCTTTAGGGGGGAACACTGAAGCTTTCTTT,CASSPLGGNTEAFF
TRBJ2-7,.,TRBD2,TRBV7-8,TGTGCCAGCAGCCTAGTGGGGGGACTAGCGGTCTACGAGCAGTACTTC,CASSLVGGLAVYEQYF
TRBJ2-3,.,TRBD2,TRBV7-8,TGTGCCAGCAGCTTAGCGACCGGGACTAGGGTAGATACGCAGTATTTT,CASSLATGTRVDTQYF
TRBJ1-2,.,.,TRBV13,TGTGCCAGCAGCTTACCGGGAAATGGCTACACCTTC,CASSLPGNGYTF
TRBJ2-3,.,.,TRBV24-1,TGTGCCACCAGGGCCGGCAAGGGGGTAGATACGCAGTATTTT,CATRAGKGVDTQYF
TRBJ1-6,.,.,TRBV6-5,TGTGCCAGCAGTTACGCGAATAATTCACCCCTCCACTTT,CASSYANNSPLHF
TRBJ1-2,many,TRBD1,TRBV12-5,TGTGCTAGTGGTTTGCTGACAGGGGCTCGCGGCTACACCTTC,CASGLLTGARGYTF
TRBJ1-5,.,.,TRBV6-1,TGTGCCAGCAGTGAAGGGGTTGGAGGGAGAATTTATAGCAATCAGCCCCAGCATTTT,CASSEGVGGRIYSNQPQHF
TRBJ2-6,.,.,TRBV5-1,TGCGCCAGCAGCTTGGCCTTTTCCGGGGCCAACGTCCTGACTTTC,CASSLAFSGANVLTF
TRBJ2-7,.,.,TRBV15,TGTGCCACCAGCAGACTACAGCAAACCGAGCAGTACTTC,CATSRLQQTEQYF
TRBJ1-2,.,TRBD1,TRBV30,TGTGCCTGGACGGGACAGGACTTCTATGGCTACACCTTC,CAWTGQDFYGYTF
TRBJ1-1,.,.,TRBV4-1,TGCGCCAGCAGCCAAACGAGGGCGCGACTTTTGAACACTGAAGCTTTCTTT,CASSQTRARLLNTEAFF
TRBJ2-7,.,TRBD1,TRBV7-8,TGTGCCAGCAGCGTGACAGGGGGCGTCCACGAGCAGTACTTC,CASSVTGGVHEQYF
TRBJ2-1,.,.,TRBV3-1/TRBV3-2,TGTGCCAGCAGCCAAGATTGGCGGGCCACCTACAATGAGCAGTTCTTC,CASSQDWRATYNEQFF
TRBJ1-1,.,TRBD1,TRBV13,TGTGCCAGCAGCCCAGGGGGTTCGGGGTGGACGAACACTGAAGCTTTCTTT,CASSPGGSGWTNTEAFF
TRBJ2-2,.,TRBD1,TRBV13,TGTGCCAACAGTTACGATACCGGGACAGGGAAAAACACCGGGGAGCTGTTTTTT,CANSYDTGTGKNTGELFF
TRBJ1-1,.,.,TRBV6-5,TGTGCCAGCAGTTACTCGGACTTGAACACTGAAGCTTTCTTT,CASSYSDLNTEAFF
TRBJ2-4,.,.,TRBV5-4,TGTGCCAGCAGCCCCGGGGAGCCCATAGCCAAAAACATTCAGTACTTC,CASSPGEPIAKNIQYF
TRBJ2-1,few,TRBD2,TRBV6-4,TGTGCCAGCAGTGACTCAGGCGGGGGGTACAATGAGCAGTTCTTC,CASSDSGGGYNEQFF
TRBJ2-7,.,.,TRBV4-1,TGCGCCAGCAGCCAAGAACCCACAAACTCCTACGAGCAGTACTTC,CASSQEPTNSYEQYF
TRBJ1-4,.,.,TRBV30,TGTGCCTGGAGTGTACAGATAGGGGTGTGGGAAAAACTGTTTTTT,CAWSVQIGVWEKLFF
TRBJ2-1,.,.,TRBV11-2,TGTGCCAGCAGCTCGGTTAGGGGAGGCTACAATGAGCAGTTCTTC,CASSSVRGGYNEQFF
TRBJ2-5,.,TRBD2,TRBV25-1,TGTGCCAGCAGTGATTCTGGACTAGCGGGAGTGAGGGAGACCCAGTACTTC,CASSDSGLAGVRETQYF
TRBJ1-5,.,.,TRBV29-1,TGCAGCGTTAGGTCAGGGGCGGGTCAGCCCCAGCATTTT,CSVRSGAGQPQHF
TRBJ2-3,.,.,TRBV24-1,TGTGCCACCAGTGACCCCGGTGTCGACACAGATACGCAGTATTTT,CATSDPGVDTDTQYF
TRBJ1-4,.,.,TRBV7-9,TGTGCCAGCAGCTCAAAGGAGGGAACTAATGAAAAACTGTTTTTT,CASSSKEGTNEKLFF
TRBJ1-3,.,TRBD1,TRBV5-6,TGTGCCAGCAGCTTGGGGCCAGGGGGCTCGGGAAACACCATATATTTT,CASSLGPGGSGNTIYF
TRBJ2-7,.,TRBD2,TRBV7-3,TGTGCCAGCAGCTCCTCGGGGGGGTCCTACGAGCAGTACTTC,CASSSSGGSYEQYF
TRBJ1-2,.,TRBD1,TRBV23-1,TGCGCCAGCAGTCAGTTCCAGGGGGCAGGGTATGGCTACACCTTC,CASSQFQGAGYGYTF
TRBJ2-1,.,TRBD2,TRBV2,TGTGCCAGCAGTGCTCGAAGTCTTGGACTAGCGGGAGGGCCGGGTAATGAGCAGTTCTTC,CASSARSLGLAGGPGNEQFF
TRBJ2-3,.,.,TRBV9,TGTGCCAGCAGCCCGCCGGGACTTCCTAGCACAGATACGCAGTATTTT,CASSPPGLPSTDTQYF
TRBJ2-3,.,TRBD1,TRBV3-1/TRBV3-2,TGTGCCAGCAGCCAAGCCACAGGGGCTAGCACAGATACGCAGTATTTT,CASSQATGASTDTQYF
TRBJ1-5,.,.,TRBV6-6,TGTGCCAGCAGTAACCCCCAGGGATCCCATCAGCCCCAGCATTTT,CASSNPQGSHQPQHF
TRBJ1-5,.,.,TRBV24-1,TGTGCCACCAGTGTGGGGGGTTACCAGCCCCAGCATTTT,CATSVGGYQPQHF
TRBJ2-7,.,TRBD2,TRBV9,TGTGCCAGCAGCCGTGGGACTAGCGGGCGCTACGAGCAGTACTTC,CASSRGTSGRYEQYF